Shown below are 15 T cell receptor beta chains from a single sample sequenced in a study of cytomegalovirus exposure and HLA in healthy donors. Vbeta (60) and Jbeta (13) primers were used in the PCR. Using immunoSEQ multiplex PCR, the repertoire was profiled, and TCRdb retains in-frame clones only, with some absent. The table shows some 180,000 clones, with roughly 85% occurring only once. Sequencing was carried out using PBMCs. Receptors originate from a woman aged 25 to 39 in good health and CMV-seropositive.

V gene TRBV4-1 combines with J gene TRBJ1-6; 8 nucleotides align to TRBD1. V shed 2 bases, J shed 8 bases, and the junction held 11 bases outside the gene matches. The CDR3 has 17 residues. Germline assignment: CDR1 MGHRA and CDR2 YSYEKL. This CDR3 reads CASSQIGQGRVDSPLHF. In nucleotides, the CDR3 is TGCGCCAGCAGCCAAATCGGACAGGGACGAGTTGATTCACCCCTCCACTTT.

V and J are TRBV6-5 and TRBJ1-2, with TRBD1 identical over 7 bases. In germline, CDR1 is MNHEY, CDR2 SVGAGI. The V gene end was trimmed by 10 bases and the J gene end by 4 bases; junction bases not matched to a gene: 15. The CDR3 totals 15 residues. For the CDR3, the DNA is TGTGCCACCTCGTTTAATCCCCGGGACAGCTATGGCTACACCTTC. Residues: CATSFNPRDSYGYTF.

This clone has just a few counts. The gene calls are TRBV11-2 and TRBJ2-4, with 9 bases aligning to TRBD1. The CDR3 is 19 amino acids. With 5 bases clipped from V and 1 base from J, the junction kept 15 bases outside the gene matches. CDR1 SGHAT and CDR2 FQNNGV come from the germline V gene. The CDR3 loop is CASSPSGQGGRGAKNIQYF. The CDR3 nucleotides are TGTGCCAGCAGCCCCTCGGGACAGGGAGGAAGGGGGGCCAAAAACATTCAGTACTTC.

This sequence joins TRBV2 and TRBJ2-7, with TRBD1 matching 12 bases. Germline CDR1 is SNHLY and CDR2 is FYNNEI. V shed 9 bases and J 0 bases; nucleotides not matched to a gene: 9. The CDR3 spans 16 residues. The CDR3 is CARGGTGGSFSYEQYF. CDR3 bases: TGTGCCAGAGGGGGGACAGGGGGCAGTTTCTCCTACGAGCAGTACTTC.

With regard to this clone: This specimen includes other DNA sequences encoding the same CDR3. The genes are TRBV29-1 and TRBJ1-5; 9 positions agree with TRBD1. This CDR3 contains 13 residues. The V gene's germline CDR1 is SQVTM and CDR2 ANQGSEA. J gave up 2 bases and V 4 bases, and 0 bases lay outside the gene matches. The CDR3 DNA sequence: TGCAGCGTTGGACAGGGGGGCAATCAGCCCCAGCATTTT. It yields the protein CSVGQGGNQPQHF.

The chain uses TRBV6-6 and TRBJ2-7; TRBD2 matches at 8 bases. V lost 11 bases to trimming and J lost 3 bases; unmatched junction nucleotides: 9. Germline V gene sequence: CDR1 MNHNY, CDR2 SVGAGI (reference sequence). The CDR3 is 13 amino acids. CDR3 protein: CAVGRVPGYEQYF. The CDR3 coding sequence is TGTGCCGTCGGGAGGGTTCCGGGCTACGAGCAGTACTTC.

The V and J genes are TRBV6-1 and TRBJ1-6, with 7 bases fitting TRBD1. The CDR3 is 15 amino acids. Germline trimming cut 0 bases from V and 9 bases from J; bases unmatched to any gene: 5. Germline loops: CDR1 MNHNS, CDR2 SASEGT. The CDR3 DNA follows: TGTGCCAGCAGTGAAGCCCCACAGGGGTCTTCACCCCTCCACTTT. Its protein product is CASSEAPQGSSPLHF.

The genes are TRBV7-8 and TRBJ2-2; D remains ambiguous. The CDR3 is 15 residues long. V shed 1 base and J shed 5 bases, with 11 bases lying between them. Germline CDR1 SGHVS, CDR2 FQNEAQ. The CDR3 here is CASSLVFTETGELFF. The CDR3 nucleotides are TGTGCCAGCAGCTTAGTCTTTACTGAAACCGGGGAGCTGTTTTTT. Full variable domain (outside the CDR3, taken from reference TRBV7-8 and TRBJ2-2): GAGVSQSPRYKVAKRGQDVALRCDPISGHVSLFWYQQALGQGPEFLTYFQNEAQLDKSGLPSDRFFAERPEGSVSTLKIQRTQQEDSAVYLCASSLVFTETGELFFGEGSRLTVL.

This clone was detected a few times. The V call is TRBV10-2, the J call TRBJ1-2; 10 bases map to TRBD1. J was trimmed by 8 bases and V by 2 bases; bases with no gene match: 5. Germline CDR1 is WSHSY and CDR2 is SAAADI. CDR3 length: 14 residues. The CDR3 DNA follows: TGCGCCAGCAGTGAGGGGACAGGGGTGAGAGGCTACACCTTC. It codes for CASSEGTGVRGYTF.

The rearrangement joins TRBV7-9 to TRBJ1-1; 7 bases match TRBD1. There are 14 residues in the CDR3. J was trimmed by 11 bases and V by 1 base; bases with no gene match: 10. CDR1 and CDR2 from the germline V gene are SEHNR and FQNEAQ (reference sequence). This chain's CDR3 is CASSLEEFGRGAFF. The CDR3 DNA follows: TGTGCCAGCAGCTTAGAGGAGTTTGGCAGGGGGGCTTTCTTT.

The rearrangement links TRBV5-1 to TRBJ1-4, with 7 bases identical to TRBD1. The CDR3 runs 15 residues. J gave up 8 bases and V 0 bases, and 7 bases lay outside the gene matches. Germline V lookup: CDR1 SGHRS, CDR2 YFSETQ. CDR3 in amino acids: CASSLALAGGEKLFF. CDR3 nucleotides: TGCGCCAGCAGCTTGGCCTTGGCAGGGGGAGAAAAACTGTTTTTT.

V usage is TRBV7-6 and J usage is TRBJ2-1; D is unresolved. There are 12 residues in the CDR3. Germline lookup yields CDR1 SGHVS and CDR2 FNYEAQ. Trimming left V 7 bases short and J 5 bases short, with 9 bases between. Here the CDR3 DNA reads TGTGCCAGCACCGGCGAGGACAATGAGCAGTTCTTC. Translated, it gives CASTGEDNEQFF. Combining the CDR3 with reference TRBV7-6 and TRBJ2-1 gives the whole variable domain GAGVSQSPRYKVTKRGQDVALRCDPISGHVSLYWYRQALGQGPEFLTYFNYEAQQDKSGLPNDRFSAERPEGSISTLTIQRTEQRDSAMYRCASTGEDNEQFFGPGTRLTVL.

The chain uses TRBV4-3 and TRBJ2-5; D gene ambiguous. The CDR3 runs to 15 residues. The germline V and J ends were trimmed by 1 base and 0 bases, with 9 bases remaining between them. CDR1 is LGHNA and CDR2 is YSLEER in the germline V gene. DNA of the CDR3: TGCGCCAGCAGCCAAGTGAGGCCCCACCAAGAGACCCAGTACTTC. As protein: CASSQVRPHQETQYF.

This chain uses TRBV5-6 with TRBJ1-2, with TRBD1 as a possible D gene (6 bases). V shed 3 bases and J shed 7 bases, with 10 bases lying between them. CDR3 size: 12 residues. Germline V gene lookup returns CDR1 SGHDT and CDR2 YYEEEE. This chain's CDR3 is CASSSGQSGYTF. CDR3 bases: TGTGCCAGCAGCTCTGGACAGTCTGGCTACACCTTC. The variable domain in full, with the rest retrieved from reference TRBV5-6 and TRBJ1-2, is DAGVTQSPTHLIKTRGQQVTLRCSPKSGHDTVSWYQQALGQGPQFIFQYYEEEERQRGNFPDRFSGHQFPNYSSELNVNALLLGDSALYLCASSSGQSGYTFGSGTRLTVV.

This clone occurred a few times. The gene calls are TRBV27 and TRBJ2-1; TRBD2 matches 7 bases. The CDR3 spans 18 residues. The germline V gene encodes CDR1 MNHEY and CDR2 SMNVEV (reference sequence). Germline trimming cut 0 bases from V and 3 bases from J; bases unmatched to any gene: 11. CDR3 bases: TGTGCCAGCAGTTTATCGCTCGTTCGACTAGCCGGCTACAATGAGCAGTTCTTC. This gives the protein CASSLSLVRLAGYNEQFF.